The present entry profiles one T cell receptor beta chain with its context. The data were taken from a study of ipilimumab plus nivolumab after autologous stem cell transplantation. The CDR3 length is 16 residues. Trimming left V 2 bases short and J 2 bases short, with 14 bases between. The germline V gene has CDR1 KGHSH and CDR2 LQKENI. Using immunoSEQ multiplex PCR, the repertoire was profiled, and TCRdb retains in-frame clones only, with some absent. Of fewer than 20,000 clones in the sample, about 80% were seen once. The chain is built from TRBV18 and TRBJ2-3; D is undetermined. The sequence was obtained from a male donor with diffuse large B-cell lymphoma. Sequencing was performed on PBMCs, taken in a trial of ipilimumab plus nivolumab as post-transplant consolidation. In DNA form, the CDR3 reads TGTGCCAGCTCACCAGGAAATCCGCATTTCACAGATACGCAGTATTTT. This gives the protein CASSPGNPHFTDTQYF.